A selection of T cell receptor beta chains follows, all from one sample in a study of regulatory T cells in long-lasting Graves disease. MiXCR, run by TCRdb on the multiplex PCR reads, gives a single entry per CDR3 protein. The sample holds over 350,000 distinct CDR3 sequences, 12% to 15% seen once. The data also belong to a second study, concerning T cells in Graves' hyperthyroidism and ophthalmopathy.

The input for sequencing was peripheral blood mononuclear cells (PBMCs), taken at new diagnosis, from a patient treated with antithyroid drugs. Source of these receptors: a woman aged 45-59 years with Graves disease. The CDR3 runs from the conserved cysteine through the conserved F or W.

j_call v_call cdr3_aa
TRBJ2-5 TRBV29-1 CSVEGDQGGTQYF
TRBJ1-1 TRBV9 CASSPGETGVDTFF
TRBJ2-3 TRBV24-1 CATSDQRYNRNTDTQYF
TRBJ1-1 TRBV9 CASSPGNLNTEAFF
TRBJ1-1 TRBV5-1 CASSVGAAPLNTEAFF
TRBJ2-3 TRBV12-3/TRBV12-4 CASSFDRGKPSTDTQYF
TRBJ2-3 TRBV11-1 CASQRIGVRTDTQYF
TRBJ2-7 TRBV5-1 CASSFRSGRSHYEQYF
TRBJ2-7 TRBV28 CASSSPGLAGPYEQYF
TRBJ2-1 TRBV6-5 CASSYSRFLNEQFF
TRBJ2-1 TRBV7-9 CASSLEGLEQFF
TRBJ1-4 TRBV6-2/TRBV6-3 CASIGDSYNEKLFF
TRBJ2-5 TRBV7-9 CASSPLAEETQYF
TRBJ1-1 TRBV7-9 CASSLLNQGGLAFF
TRBJ2-7 TRBV28 CASSFFPGAGDSYEQYF
TRBJ2-1 TRBV3-1 CASSQWDRANEQFF
TRBJ2-7 TRBV6-9 CASSYRHYEQYF
TRBJ2-2 TRBV12-3/TRBV12-4 CASSFQGSGELFF
TRBJ1-5 TRBV6-1 CASSEILQGGQPQHF
TRBJ2-7 TRBV20-1 CSATTGGLASYEQYF
TRBJ1-1 TRBV19 CASGPGTGENTEAFF
TRBJ2-7 TRBV20-1 CSAHTTGTDPREQYF
TRBJ2-3 TRBV24-1 CATNAGRTDTQYF
TRBJ2-4 TRBV2 CASSELPDPAKNIQYF
TRBJ1-2 TRBV2 CASSEEGQGNYGYTF
TRBJ1-6 TRBV3-1 CASSQDRLSSYNSPLHF
TRBJ2-2 TRBV7-9 CASSPGQGATGELFF
TRBJ2-7 TRBV6-1 CASTLADRDRGNEQYF
TRBJ2-1 TRBV27 CASSLSTFSGASLNEQFF
TRBJ1-5 TRBV24-1 CATSDPGTGGSGNQPQHF
TRBJ1-3 TRBV28 CASMLGGAFTGNTIYF
TRBJ2-4 TRBV12-3/TRBV12-4 CASSSRPDFKNTQYF
TRBJ2-1 TRBV14 CASSQVAGTSGRASDEQFF
TRBJ2-1 TRBV7-9 CASSFPTGSRESYNEQFF
TRBJ2-2 TRBV5-4 CASSFLTGNTGELLF
TRBJ2-1 TRBV5-5 CASSLATRGGYYNEQFF
TRBJ1-1 TRBV7-2 CASSLVPSNTEAFF
TRBJ2-3 TRBV28 CASSRGGRTDTQYF
TRBJ1-1 TRBV19 CASSQGGLGAEAFF
TRBJ2-2 TRBV9 CASSTDGGLNTGELFF
TRBJ2-7 TRBV6-9 CASSWGLAGRLGEQYF
TRBJ1-5 TRBV2 CASSVGRRAGDQPQHF
TRBJ2-1 TRBV15 CATSKEILTNEQFF
TRBJ2-5 TRBV4-1 CASSQDRGLAESQETQYF
TRBJ2-5 TRBV19 CASSIMRNQETQYF
TRBJ2-5 TRBV3-1 CASRSTSGSKETQYF
TRBJ2-1 TRBV18 CASSPPSSYNEQFF
TRBJ1-1 TRBV10-3 CAISPDRGLGNTEAFF
TRBJ2-5 TRBV11-1 CASRLRGQETQYF
TRBJ2-6 TRBV6-4 CASSEALGSGANVLTF
TRBJ2-1 TRBV6-1 CASRLAEHLSYNEQFF
TRBJ2-7 TRBV7-9 CASSLGPGLAGGTYEQYF
TRBJ1-4 TRBV4-1 CASSQLGLRNEKLFF